This TCR beta chain was sequenced for a study of PD-1 blockade in classical Hodgkin lymphoma. In the study overall: Intravenous nivolumab at 3 mg/kg was given to patients every 2 weeks.

Every patient was affected by relapse after autologous stem cell transplantation, while exposure to brentuximab vedotin was not uniform. It was by magnetic negative selection that CD8+ T cells were isolated from thawed PBMCs. Clones were sequenced by immunoSEQ multiplex PCR, and TCRdb holds only the in-frame ones, with some missing. The sample has 25,000 to 30,000 clones; 88% are singletons. For this clone: The antigen remains undetermined.

This CDR3 is built from 14 residues. From germline, CDR1 is SEHNR and CDR2 FQNEAQ (reference sequence). The V end was cut by 4 bases, the J end by 4 bases, with 11 bases between. Overall study results and limits: Researchers reported that CD4+ TCR diversity, though not CD8+, rose significantly by C4D1. Complete responders had baseline diversity similar to newly diagnosed patients. Factors driving the repertoire differences, possibly disease activity or prior therapy, remain undefined.

The sample was CD8+ T cells from blood, taken at baseline. The rearrangement uses TRBV7-9 and TRBJ1-5, with a weak D call TRBD1 (5 bases). This clonotype was obtained from a human donor with classical Hodgkin lymphoma. The CDR3 DNA is TGTGCCAGCAGCTCGGGAGGGGCGAATCAGCCCCAGCATTTT. Protein product: CASSSGGANQPQHF.